Listed below are T cell receptor beta chains from one sample, sequenced in a study of T cells and copy number aberrations in small-cell lung cancer. Here immunoSEQ multiplex PCR was the method, and the copy in TCRdb shows in-frame clones only, minus some. The table has several thousand clones, around four fifths seen once; the top ten hold 3.5% to 5.5%. Sequenced input: normal tissue next to the tumor. Receptor source: a woman aged 45-65 years with small cell lung cancer. CDR3s include the opening cysteine and the closing phenylalanine or tryptophan. Each record gives: J gene, V gene, CDR3 protein.

j_call: TRBJ2-1; v_call: TRBV5-4; cdr3_aa: CASSLDLVAGSYNEQFF
j_call: TRBJ2-7; v_call: TRBV4-3; cdr3_aa: CASSQQAEGAYEQYF
j_call: TRBJ2-7; v_call: TRBV28; cdr3_aa: CASSLTGRWGEQYF
j_call: TRBJ2-2; v_call: TRBV10-1; cdr3_aa: CASSAPWAGELFF
j_call: TRBJ2-2; v_call: TRBV29-1; cdr3_aa: CSALREGDTGELFF
j_call: TRBJ1-4; v_call: TRBV5-6; cdr3_aa: CASSLDREGEKLFF
j_call: TRBJ2-3; v_call: TRBV18; cdr3_aa: CASSPRLTSTDTQYF
j_call: TRBJ2-1; v_call: TRBV6-1; cdr3_aa: CASSEVKVQNEQFF
j_call: TRBJ2-1; v_call: TRBV5-6; cdr3_aa: CASTPDRGGSSGSYNEQFF
j_call: TRBJ2-3; v_call: TRBV27; cdr3_aa: CASSFLTSGRAGDTQYF
j_call: TRBJ2-1; v_call: TRBV2; cdr3_aa: CASKRTRDPNEQFF
j_call: TRBJ2-2; v_call: TRBV6-6; cdr3_aa: CASRPYGGELFF
j_call: TRBJ2-5; v_call: TRBV5-6; cdr3_aa: CASSSLGGRGQETQYF
j_call: TRBJ2-1; v_call: TRBV7-6; cdr3_aa: CASSLAGGGNNEQFF
j_call: TRBJ2-1; v_call: TRBV30; cdr3_aa: CAWSRRYNEQFF
j_call: TRBJ1-1; v_call: TRBV7-9; cdr3_aa: CASSPGQGAITEAFF
j_call: TRBJ2-7; v_call: TRBV28; cdr3_aa: CASSFGAHEQYF
j_call: TRBJ2-5; v_call: TRBV29-1; cdr3_aa: CSVEETNRGVGVYF
j_call: TRBJ1-5; v_call: TRBV28; cdr3_aa: CASSAAQAMNQPQHF
j_call: TRBJ2-5; v_call: TRBV29-1; cdr3_aa: CSVTQHKQYF
j_call: TRBJ2-3; v_call: TRBV6-1; cdr3_aa: CASSDQAGGGDTQYF
j_call: TRBJ1-2; v_call: TRBV5-5; cdr3_aa: CASSPDGGVWYGYTF
j_call: TRBJ1-4; v_call: TRBV11-3; cdr3_aa: CASRSATNEKLFF
j_call: TRBJ2-1; v_call: TRBV5-1; cdr3_aa: CASSFYPTSGNVNEQFF
j_call: TRBJ1-1; v_call: TRBV7-3; cdr3_aa: CASSATGRGDTEAFF
j_call: TRBJ2-1; v_call: TRBV7-2; cdr3_aa: CASSLLRNNEQFF
j_call: TRBJ2-7; v_call: TRBV19; cdr3_aa: CASSISGTRADYEQYF
j_call: TRBJ1-1; v_call: TRBV11-3; cdr3_aa: CASSLDRAEGEAFF
j_call: TRBJ1-2; v_call: TRBV27; cdr3_aa: CASSNRQDGGFGYTF
j_call: TRBJ1-2; v_call: TRBV19; cdr3_aa: CASSVRQGNGYTF
j_call: TRBJ1-1; v_call: TRBV19; cdr3_aa: CASSMGGAGTEAFF
j_call: TRBJ2-2; v_call: TRBV28; cdr3_aa: CASSLLRGRETGELFF
j_call: TRBJ2-7; v_call: TRBV30; cdr3_aa: CAWRTLGNYEQYF
j_call: TRBJ1-1; v_call: TRBV28; cdr3_aa: CASVGAAVTEAFF
j_call: TRBJ2-1; v_call: TRBV27; cdr3_aa: CASRLRGTHDSYNEQFF
j_call: TRBJ2-7; v_call: TRBV6-1; cdr3_aa: CASTPQGRTPYEQYF
j_call: TRBJ2-7; v_call: TRBV5-1; cdr3_aa: CASSLDLSSYEQYF
j_call: TRBJ2-7; v_call: TRBV25-1; cdr3_aa: CASSGGGSRRKYF
j_call: TRBJ1-5; v_call: TRBV6-1; cdr3_aa: CASRSITVQPQHF
j_call: TRBJ2-7; v_call: TRBV27; cdr3_aa: CASSLTGPVNDEQYF
j_call: TRBJ2-2; v_call: TRBV7-9; cdr3_aa: CASSRTENTGELFF
j_call: TRBJ2-7; v_call: TRBV6-5; cdr3_aa: CASRGGTTVEQYF
j_call: TRBJ1-2; v_call: TRBV25-1; cdr3_aa: CASNQGGGYGYTF
j_call: TRBJ1-2; v_call: TRBV9; cdr3_aa: CASSVIEDDYGYTF
j_call: TRBJ2-5; v_call: TRBV29-1; cdr3_aa: CSVAPRMRQETQYF
j_call: TRBJ2-1; v_call: TRBV5-1; cdr3_aa: CASSGQGGIHNEQFF
j_call: TRBJ2-7; v_call: TRBV2; cdr3_aa: CASSEAPSGSQGEQYF
j_call: TRBJ2-5; v_call: TRBV30; cdr3_aa: CAWTGGRARETQYF
j_call: TRBJ2-5; v_call: TRBV5-4; cdr3_aa: CASSPGTNQETQYF
j_call: TRBJ2-2; v_call: TRBV6-1; cdr3_aa: CASSVPAGELFF
j_call: TRBJ1-5; v_call: TRBV15; cdr3_aa: CATSRDTVVGQPQHF
j_call: TRBJ2-5; v_call: TRBV30; cdr3_aa: CAWSDLQGLGETQYF
j_call: TRBJ1-3; v_call: TRBV5-4; cdr3_aa: CASSEEKSGNTIYF